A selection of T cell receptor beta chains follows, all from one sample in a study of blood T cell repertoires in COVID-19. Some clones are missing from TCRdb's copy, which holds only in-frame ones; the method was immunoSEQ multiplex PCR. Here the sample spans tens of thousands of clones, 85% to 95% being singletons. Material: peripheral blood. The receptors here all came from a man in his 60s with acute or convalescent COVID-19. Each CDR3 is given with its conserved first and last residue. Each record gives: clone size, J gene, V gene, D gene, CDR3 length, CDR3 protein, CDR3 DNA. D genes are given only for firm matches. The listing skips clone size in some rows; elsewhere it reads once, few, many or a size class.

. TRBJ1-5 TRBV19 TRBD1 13 CASSGTGSQPQHF TGTGCCAGTAGCGGGACAGGCAGTCAGCCCCAGCATTTT
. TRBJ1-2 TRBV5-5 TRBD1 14 CASSRGQVNYGYTF TGTGCCAGCAGCCGGGGACAGGTCAACTATGGCTACACCTTC
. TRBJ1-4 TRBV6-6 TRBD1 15 CASSYSGQGNEKLFF TGTGCCAGCAGTTACTCGGGACAGGGCAATGAAAAACTGTTTTTT
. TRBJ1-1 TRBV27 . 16 CASSGPPLRDLTEAFF TGTGCCAGCAGTGGCCCTCCCCTCAGGGATTTAACTGAAGCTTTCTTT
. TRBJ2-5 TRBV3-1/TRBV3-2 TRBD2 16 CASSQLRTSGQETQYF TGTGCCAGCAGCCAGTTACGGACTAGCGGTCAAGAGACCCAGTACTTC
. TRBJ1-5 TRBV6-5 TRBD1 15 CASSKGTGVNQPQHF TGTGCCAGCAGTAAGGGGACAGGGGTCAATCAGCCCCAGCATTTT
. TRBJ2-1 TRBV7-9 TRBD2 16 CASSWNSGTTYNEQFF TGTGCCAGCAGCTGGAATAGCGGGACGACCTACAATGAGCAGTTCTTC
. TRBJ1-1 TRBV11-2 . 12 CASSPRYTEAFF TGTGCCAGCAGCCCGCGGTACACTGAAGCTTTCTTT
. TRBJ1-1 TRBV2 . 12 CASSLQGRETFF TGTGCCAGCAGTCTTCAGGGGCGCGAAACTTTCTTT
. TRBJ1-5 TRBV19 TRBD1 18 CASSIRAGQIYSNQPQHF TGTGCCAGTAGTATAAGGGCGGGACAGATTTATAGCAATCAGCCCCAGCATTTT
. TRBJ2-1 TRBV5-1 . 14 CASSLNLGGPEQFF TGCGCCAGCAGCTTGAACCTAGGGGGTCCCGAGCAGTTCTTC
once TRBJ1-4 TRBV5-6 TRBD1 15 CASSLVGTGDEKLFF TGTGCCAGCAGCTTGGTTGGGACAGGGGATGAAAAACTGTTTTTT
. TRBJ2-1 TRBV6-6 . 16 CASRNQPSIRSNEQFF TGTGCCAGCAGGAACCAACCTAGCATACGTTCCAATGAGCAGTTCTTC
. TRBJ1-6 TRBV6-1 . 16 CASSGPRESYNSPLHF TGTGCCAGCAGTGGACCCAGGGAATCCTATAATTCACCCCTCCACTTT
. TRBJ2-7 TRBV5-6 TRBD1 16 CASSLPQGLSGYEQYF TGTGCCAGCAGCTTACCACAGGGGCTGTCGGGCTACGAGCAGTACTTC
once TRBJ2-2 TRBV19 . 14 CASNPPAVTGELFF TGTGCCAGTAACCCCCCGGCGGTCACCGGGGAGCTGTTTTTT
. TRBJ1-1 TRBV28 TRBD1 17 CASSFYLGQGQGTEAFF TGTGCCAGCAGTTTTTACCTGGGACAGGGGCAGGGCACTGAAGCTTTCTTT
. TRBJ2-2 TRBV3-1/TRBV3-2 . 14 CASSPGQNTGELFF TGTGCCAGCAGCCCGGGACAGAACACCGGGGAGCTGTTTTTT
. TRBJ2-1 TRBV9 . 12 CASSVSLNEQFF TGTGCCAGCAGCGTTTCGTTGAATGAGCAGTTCTTC
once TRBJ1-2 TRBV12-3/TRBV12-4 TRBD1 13 CASSQGAVRGYTF TGTGCCAGCAGCCAGGGGGCGGTTCGGGGCTACACCTTC
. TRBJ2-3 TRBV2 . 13 CASTGLSTDTQYF TGTGCCAGCACGGGACTTAGCACAGATACGCAGTATTTT
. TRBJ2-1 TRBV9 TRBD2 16 CASSVVGLADYNEQFF TGTGCCAGCAGCGTAGTGGGACTAGCGGATTACAATGAGCAGTTCTTC
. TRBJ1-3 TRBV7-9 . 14 CASSLSGAGNTIYF TGTGCCAGCAGCTTAAGCGGGGCTGGAAACACCATATATTTT
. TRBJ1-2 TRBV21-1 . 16 CASSKKGRDRGRGYTF TGTGCCAGCAGCAAAAAGGGCCGGGACAGGGGAAGGGGCTACACCTTC
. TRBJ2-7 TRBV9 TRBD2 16 CASSAGGLAGVYEQYF TGTGCCAGCAGCGCGGGGGGACTAGCGGGAGTCTACGAGCAGTACTTC
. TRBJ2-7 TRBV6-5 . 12 CASGLAQYEQYF TGTGCCAGCGGGCTAGCGCAATACGAGCAGTACTTC
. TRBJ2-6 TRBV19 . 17 CASSISPDTSGANVLTF TGTGCCAGTAGTATTTCACCCGACACGTCTGGGGCCAACGTCCTGACTTTC
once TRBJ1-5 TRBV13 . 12 CASSLGPSAQHF TGTGCCAGCAGCTTAGGGCCCTCGGCCCAGCATTTT
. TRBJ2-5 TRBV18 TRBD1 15 CASSPRTGGQETQYF TGTGCCAGCTCACCTCGGACAGGGGGACAAGAGACCCAGTACTTC
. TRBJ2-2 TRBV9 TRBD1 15 CASSVGDRVTGELFF TGTGCCAGCAGCGTAGGGGACAGGGTTACCGGGGAGCTGTTTTTT
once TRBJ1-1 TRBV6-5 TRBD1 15 CASSPEGTANTEAFF TGTGCCAGCAGCCCCGAAGGGACAGCGAACACTGAAGCTTTCTTT
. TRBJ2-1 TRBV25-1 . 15 CASSEPGLQKGEQFF TGTGCCAGCAGTGAGCCGGGACTTCAGAAGGGTGAGCAGTTCTTC
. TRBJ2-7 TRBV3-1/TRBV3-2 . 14 CASSQDVRAYEQYF TGTGCCAGCAGCCAAGATGTCCGGGCCTACGAGCAGTACTTC
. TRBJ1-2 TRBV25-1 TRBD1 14 CASSESGQGYGYTF TGTGCCAGCAGTGAATCTGGACAGGGCTATGGCTACACCTTC
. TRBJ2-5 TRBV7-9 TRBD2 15 CASSTSVTWGETQYF TGTGCCAGCAGCACTAGCGTTACCTGGGGGGAGACCCAGTACTTC
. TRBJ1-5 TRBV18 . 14 CASSPTGMEQPQHF TGTGCCAGCTCGCCGACCGGAATGGAGCAGCCCCAGCATTTT
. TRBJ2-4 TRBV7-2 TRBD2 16 CASSLEASGAKNIQYF TGTGCCAGCAGCTTAGAGGCTAGCGGCGCCAAAAACATTCAGTACTTC
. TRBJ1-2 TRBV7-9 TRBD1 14 CASSAGTGGWGYTF TGTGCCAGCAGCGCCGGGACAGGGGGCTGGGGCTACACCTTC
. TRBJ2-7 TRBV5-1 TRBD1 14 CASSRTGVGYEQYF TGCGCCAGCTCGAGGACAGGGGTAGGATACGAGCAGTACTTC
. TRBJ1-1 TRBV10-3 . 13 CAIRTDRNTEAFF TGTGCCATCAGAACGGACAGGAACACTGAAGCTTTCTTT
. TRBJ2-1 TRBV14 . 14 CASSQVSSYNEQFF TGTGCCAGCAGCCAGGTGAGCTCCTACAATGAGCAGTTCTTC
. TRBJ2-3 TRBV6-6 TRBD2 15 CASSYARGSGDTQYF TGTGCCAGCAGTTACGCTCGCGGGAGCGGAGATACGCAGTATTTT
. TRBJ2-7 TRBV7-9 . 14 CASSSGRTSGEQYF TGTGCCAGCAGCTCAGGGCGCACATCGGGCGAGCAGTACTTC
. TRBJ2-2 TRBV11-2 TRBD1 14 CASSRQGASGELFF TGTGCCAGCAGCCGACAGGGGGCGTCCGGGGAGCTGTTTTTT
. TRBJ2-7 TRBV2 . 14 CASSHTEQGHEQYF TGTGCCAGCAGCCACACCGAACAGGGCCACGAGCAGTACTTC
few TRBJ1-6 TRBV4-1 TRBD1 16 CASSQEYGQGRLSLHF TGCGCCAGCAGCCAAGAATACGGACAGGGGCGTCTGTCCCTCCACTTT
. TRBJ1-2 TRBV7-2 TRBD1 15 CASSLVRTGTDGYTF TGTGCCAGCAGCTTAGTCCGGACAGGGACGGATGGCTACACCTTC
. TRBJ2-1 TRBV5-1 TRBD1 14 CASSLGQGINEQFF TGCGCCAGCAGCCTGGGACAGGGAATAAATGAGCAGTTCTTC
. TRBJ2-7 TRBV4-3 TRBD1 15 CASSAGTGGGREQYF TGCGCCAGCAGCGCCGGGACAGGGGGCGGACGCGAGCAGTACTTC
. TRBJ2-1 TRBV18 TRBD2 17 CASSHVLTSGRYNEQFF TGTGCCAGCTCACACGTACTTACTAGCGGGAGATACAATGAGCAGTTCTTC